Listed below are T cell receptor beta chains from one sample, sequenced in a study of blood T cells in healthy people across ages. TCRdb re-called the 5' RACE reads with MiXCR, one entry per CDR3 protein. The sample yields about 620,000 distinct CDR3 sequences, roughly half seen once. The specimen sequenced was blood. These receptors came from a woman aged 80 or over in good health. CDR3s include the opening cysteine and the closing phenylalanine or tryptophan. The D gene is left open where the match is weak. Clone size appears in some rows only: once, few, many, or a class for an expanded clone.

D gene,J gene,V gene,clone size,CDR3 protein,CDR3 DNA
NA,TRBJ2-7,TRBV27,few,CASSQTGFYEQYF,TGTGCCAGCAGTCAAACAGGGTTCTACGAGCAGTACTTC
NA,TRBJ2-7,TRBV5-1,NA,CASSLDDSSYEQYF,TGCGCCAGCAGCTTGGATGACAGCTCTTACGAGCAGTACTTC
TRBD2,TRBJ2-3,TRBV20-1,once,CSAIKGTSGGFTDTQYF,TGCAGTGCAATTAAGGGGACTAGCGGGGGTTTTACAGATACGCAGTATTTT
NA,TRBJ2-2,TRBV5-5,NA,CASSLGGTDYTGELFF,TGTGCCAGCAGCTTGGGTGGGACGGACTACACCGGGGAGCTGTTTTTT
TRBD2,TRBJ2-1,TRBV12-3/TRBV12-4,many,CASRLYKGGSSYNEQFF,TGTGCCAGCAGGCTTTACAAGGGCGGGAGCTCCTACAATGAGCAGTTCTTC
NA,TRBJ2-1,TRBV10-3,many,CAISEKQGNEQFF,TGTGCCATCAGTGAGAAACAGGGCAATGAGCAGTTCTTC
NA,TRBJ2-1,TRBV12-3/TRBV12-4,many,CASSKGQVGGDEQFF,TGTGCCAGCAGCAAAGGACAAGTTGGAGGGGATGAGCAGTTCTTC
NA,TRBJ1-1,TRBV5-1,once,CAIQGRSTEAFF,TGCGCCATACAGGGCCGAAGCACTGAAGCTTTCTTT
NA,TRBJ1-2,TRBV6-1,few,CASTLSPFYGYTF,TGTGCCAGCACCCTCAGCCCATTCTATGGCTACACCTTC
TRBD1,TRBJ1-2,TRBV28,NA,CASSFSRGRYYGYTF,TGTGCCAGCAGTTTTTCCAGGGGGCGATACTATGGCTACACCTTC
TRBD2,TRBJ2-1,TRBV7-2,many,CASSLIFLAGHNEQFF,TGTGCCAGCAGCTTAATATTCCTAGCGGGACACAATGAGCAGTTCTTC
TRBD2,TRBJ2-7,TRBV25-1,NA,CASSGPGLAGHSYEQYF,TGTGCCAGCAGTGGGCCGGGACTAGCGGGACACTCCTACGAGCAGTACTTC
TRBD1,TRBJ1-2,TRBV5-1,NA,CASSQDRGYNYGYTF,TGCGCCAGCAGCCAAGACAGGGGGTATAACTATGGCTACACCTTC
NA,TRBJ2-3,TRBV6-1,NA,CASSEAPNTQYF,TGTGCCAGCAGTGAGGCACCGAATACGCAGTATTTT
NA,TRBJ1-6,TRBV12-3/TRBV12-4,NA,CASSFRDNSPLHF,TGTGCCAGCAGTTTCCGGGATAATTCACCCCTCCACTTT
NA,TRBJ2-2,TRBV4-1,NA,CASSQTGTYTGELFF,TGCGCCAGCAGCCAAACCGGGACTTACACCGGGGAGCTGTTTTTT